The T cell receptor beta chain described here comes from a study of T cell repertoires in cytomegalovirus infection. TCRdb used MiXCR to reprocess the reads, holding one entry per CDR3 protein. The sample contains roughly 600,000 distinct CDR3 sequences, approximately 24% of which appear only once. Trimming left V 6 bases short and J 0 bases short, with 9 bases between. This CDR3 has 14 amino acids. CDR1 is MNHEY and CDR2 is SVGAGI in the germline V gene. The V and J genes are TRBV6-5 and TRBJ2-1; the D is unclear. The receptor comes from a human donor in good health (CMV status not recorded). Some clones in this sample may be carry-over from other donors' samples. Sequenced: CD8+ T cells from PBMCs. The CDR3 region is CASSTSYSYNEQFF. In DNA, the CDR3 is TGTGCCAGCAGCACAAGTTACTCCTACAATGAGCAGTTCTTC.